This entry describes one TCR beta chain. Antigen: not known. Some clones are missing from TCRdb's copy, which holds only in-frame ones; the method was immunoSEQ multiplex PCR. The data contain over 110,000 clones, more than 85% of them singletons. This sample is part of a study of T cell responses to AZD1222 COVID-19 vaccine. Study in general: Second-dose timings of about 4 or about 12 weeks were pooled. Study-level findings and limits: Two AZD1222 administrations were followed by greater Spike-specific TCR breadth and depth. Clonal diversity was possibly underestimated; the donors were predominantly white British and more often female.

V was clipped by 5 bases and J by 3 bases, with 11 bases between them. The CDR3 spans 14 residues. Germline loops: CDR1 SGHTA, CDR2 FQGNSA. The sequencing used peripheral blood, collected on day 0 of AZD1222 vaccination. The origin of this receptor is an adult in good health. The chain combines TRBV7-2 with TRBJ1-5; no clear D gene. CDR3: CASSTRLNNQPQHF. The CDR3 region has the DNA TGTGCCAGCAGCACCCGACTGAACAATCAGCCCCAGCATTTT. Full variable domain (remainder filled in from reference TRBV7-2 and TRBJ1-5): GAGVSQSPSNKVTEKGKDVELRCDPISGHTALYWYRQSLGQGLEFLIYFQGNSAPDKSGLPSDRFSAERTGGSVSTLTIQRTQQEDSAVYLCASSTRLNNQPQHFGDGTRLSIL.